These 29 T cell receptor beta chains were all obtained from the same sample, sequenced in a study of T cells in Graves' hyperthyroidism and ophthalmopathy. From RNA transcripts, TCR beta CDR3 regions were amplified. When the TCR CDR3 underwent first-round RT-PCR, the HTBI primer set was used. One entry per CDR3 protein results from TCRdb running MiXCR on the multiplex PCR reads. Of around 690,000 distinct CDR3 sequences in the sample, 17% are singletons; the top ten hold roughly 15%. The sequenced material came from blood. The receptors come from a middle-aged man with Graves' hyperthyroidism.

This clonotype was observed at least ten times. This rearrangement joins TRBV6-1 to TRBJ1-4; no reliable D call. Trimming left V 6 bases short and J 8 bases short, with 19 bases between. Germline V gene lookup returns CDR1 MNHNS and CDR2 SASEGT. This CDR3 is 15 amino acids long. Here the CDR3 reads CASSLLEGFGEKLFF. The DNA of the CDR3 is TGTGCCAGCAGCTTATTGGAGGGATTTGGGGAAAAACTGTTTTTT.

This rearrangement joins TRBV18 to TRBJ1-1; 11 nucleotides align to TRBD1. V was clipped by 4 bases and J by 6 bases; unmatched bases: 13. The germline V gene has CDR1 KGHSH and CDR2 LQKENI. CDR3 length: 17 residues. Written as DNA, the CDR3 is TGTGCCAGCTCACTAGGATACCCGGGACAGGGGGTCTCTGAAGCTTTCTTT. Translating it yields CASSLGYPGQGVSEAFF.

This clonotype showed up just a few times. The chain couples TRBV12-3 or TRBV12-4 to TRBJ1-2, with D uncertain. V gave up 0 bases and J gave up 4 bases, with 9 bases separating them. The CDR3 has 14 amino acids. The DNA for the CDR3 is TGTGCCAGCAGTTTAGCGGTGCGGACCTATGGCTACACCTTC. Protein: CASSLAVRTYGYTF.

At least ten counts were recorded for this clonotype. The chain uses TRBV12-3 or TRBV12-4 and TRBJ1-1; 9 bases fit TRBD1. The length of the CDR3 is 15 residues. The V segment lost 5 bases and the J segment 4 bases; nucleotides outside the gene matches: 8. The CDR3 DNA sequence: TGTGCCAGCAGTCCCGGGACAGGGTTTTTCACTGAAGCTTTCTTT. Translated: CASSPGTGFFTEAFF.

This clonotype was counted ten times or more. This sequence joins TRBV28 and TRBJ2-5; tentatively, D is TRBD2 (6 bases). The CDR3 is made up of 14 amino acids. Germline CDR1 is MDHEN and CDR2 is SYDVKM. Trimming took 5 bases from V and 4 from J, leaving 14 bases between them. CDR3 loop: CASSDAQGGETQYF. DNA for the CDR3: TGTGCCAGCAGTGACGCCCAGGGAGGAGAGACCCAGTACTTC.

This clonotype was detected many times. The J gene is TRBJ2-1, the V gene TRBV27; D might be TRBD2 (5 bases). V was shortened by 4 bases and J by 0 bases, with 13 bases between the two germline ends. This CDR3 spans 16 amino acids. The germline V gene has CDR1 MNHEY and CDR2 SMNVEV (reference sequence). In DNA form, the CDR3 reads TGTGCCAGCAGTTGGCTAGCCCAGAGCTCCTACAATGAGCAGTTCTTC. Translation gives CASSWLAQSSYNEQFF.

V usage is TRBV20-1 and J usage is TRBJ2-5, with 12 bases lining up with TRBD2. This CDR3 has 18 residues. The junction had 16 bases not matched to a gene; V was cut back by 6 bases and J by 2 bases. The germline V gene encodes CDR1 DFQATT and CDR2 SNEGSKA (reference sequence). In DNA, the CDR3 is TGCAGTGCCCCCAGACTAGCGGGAGATTGGAGTAAACAAGAGACCCAGTACTTC. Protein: CSAPRLAGDWSKQETQYF.

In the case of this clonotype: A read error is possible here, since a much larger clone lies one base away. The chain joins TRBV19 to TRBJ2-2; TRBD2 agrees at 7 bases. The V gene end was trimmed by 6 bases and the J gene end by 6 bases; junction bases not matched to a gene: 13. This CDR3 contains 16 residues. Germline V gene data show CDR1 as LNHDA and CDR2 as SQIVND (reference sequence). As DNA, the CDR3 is TGTGCCAGTAGCCGGGGAGCGGGAATTAACGCCGGGGAGCTGTTTTTT. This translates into CASSRGAGINAGELFF.

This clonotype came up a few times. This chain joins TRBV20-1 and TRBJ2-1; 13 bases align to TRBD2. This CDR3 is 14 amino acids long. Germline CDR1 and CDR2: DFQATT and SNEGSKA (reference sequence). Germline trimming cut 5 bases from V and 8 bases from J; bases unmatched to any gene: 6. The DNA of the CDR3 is TGCAGTGCTCTCGGACTAGCGGGAGTACATGAGCAGTTCTTC. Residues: CSALGLAGVHEQFF.

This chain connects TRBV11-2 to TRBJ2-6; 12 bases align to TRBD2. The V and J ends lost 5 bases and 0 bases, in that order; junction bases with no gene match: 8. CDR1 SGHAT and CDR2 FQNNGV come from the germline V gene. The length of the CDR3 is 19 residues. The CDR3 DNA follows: TGTGCCAGCAGCATTGGACTAGCGGGATCGAGCTCTGGGGCCAACGTCCTGACTTTC. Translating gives CASSIGLAGSSSGANVLTF.

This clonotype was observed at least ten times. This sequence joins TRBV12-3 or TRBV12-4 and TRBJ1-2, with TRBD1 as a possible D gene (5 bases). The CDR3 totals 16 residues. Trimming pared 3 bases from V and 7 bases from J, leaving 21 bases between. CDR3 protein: CASSFSSGGGLGGYTF. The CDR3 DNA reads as TGTGCCAGCAGTTTTTCAAGCGGGGGAGGTCTAGGTGGCTACACCTTC.

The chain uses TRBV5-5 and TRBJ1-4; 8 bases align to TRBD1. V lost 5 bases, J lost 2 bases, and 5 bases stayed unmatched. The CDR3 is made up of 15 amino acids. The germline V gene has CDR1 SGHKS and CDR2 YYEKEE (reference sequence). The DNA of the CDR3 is TGTGCCAGCAGTACTTACAGGGGGACTAATGAAAAACTGTTTTTT. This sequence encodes CASSTYRGTNEKLFF.

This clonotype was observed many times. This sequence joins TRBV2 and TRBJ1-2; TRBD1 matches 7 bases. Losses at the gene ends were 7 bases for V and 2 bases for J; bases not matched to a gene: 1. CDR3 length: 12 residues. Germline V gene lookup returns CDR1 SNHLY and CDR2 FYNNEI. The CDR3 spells CASKQGNYGYTF. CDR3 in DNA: TGTGCCAGCAAACAGGGGAACTATGGCTACACCTTC.

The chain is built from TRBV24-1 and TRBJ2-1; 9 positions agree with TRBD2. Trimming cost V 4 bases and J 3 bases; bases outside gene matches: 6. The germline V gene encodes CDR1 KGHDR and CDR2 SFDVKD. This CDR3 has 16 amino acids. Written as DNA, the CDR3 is TGTGCCACCAGTGACCGAATAGCGGGAGACTACAATGAGCAGTTCTTC. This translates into CATSDRIAGDYNEQFF.

The CDR3 sequence is CASSTIIRGAFNTIYF. CDR3 nucleotides: TGTGCCAGCAGTACTATTATCCGGGGGGCATTCAACACCATATATTTT. V gene TRBV28 combines with J gene TRBJ1-3, with D perhaps matching TRBD1 (6 bases). Trimming shortened V by 5 bases and J by 7 bases, and 21 bases separated the two germline ends. Germline values: CDR1 MDHEN, CDR2 SYDVKM. There are 16 residues in the CDR3. Using reference TRBV28 and TRBJ1-3 for the parts outside the CDR3, the full variable domain is DVKVTQSSRYLVKRTGEKVFLECVQDMDHENMFWYRQDPGLGLRLIYFSYDVKMKEKGDIPEGYSVSREKKERFSLILESASTNQTSMYLCASSTIIRGAFNTIYFGEGSWLTVV.

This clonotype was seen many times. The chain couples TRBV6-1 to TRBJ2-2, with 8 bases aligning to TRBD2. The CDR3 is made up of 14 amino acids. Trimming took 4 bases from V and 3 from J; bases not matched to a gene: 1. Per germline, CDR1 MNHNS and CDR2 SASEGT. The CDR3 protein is CASSVGLDTGELFF. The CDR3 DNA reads TGTGCCAGCAGTGTGGGACTAGACACCGGGGAGCTGTTTTTT.

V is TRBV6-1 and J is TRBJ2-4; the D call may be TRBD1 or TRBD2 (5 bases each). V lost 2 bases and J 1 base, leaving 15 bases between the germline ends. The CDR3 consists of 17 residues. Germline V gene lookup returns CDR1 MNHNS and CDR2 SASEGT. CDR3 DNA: TGTGCCAGCAGTGAATGGAACCACCGGGACGCCAAAAACATTCAGTACTTC. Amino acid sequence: CASSEWNHRDAKNIQYF.

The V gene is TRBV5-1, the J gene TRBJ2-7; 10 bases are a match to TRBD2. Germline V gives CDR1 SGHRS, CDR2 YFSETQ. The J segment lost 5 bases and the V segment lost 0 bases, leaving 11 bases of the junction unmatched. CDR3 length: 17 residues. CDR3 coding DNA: TGCGCCAGCAGCTTGGTAGGGTCTGGGCTAGCGGGAGACGAGCAGTACTTC. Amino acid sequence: CASSLVGSGLAGDEQYF.

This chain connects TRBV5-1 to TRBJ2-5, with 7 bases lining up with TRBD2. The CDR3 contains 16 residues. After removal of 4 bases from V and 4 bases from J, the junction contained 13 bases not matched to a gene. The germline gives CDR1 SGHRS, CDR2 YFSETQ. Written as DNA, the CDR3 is TGCGCCAGCAGCCCCGGGGCTAGCGGAGGAGTAGAGACCCAGTACTTC. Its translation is CASSPGASGGVETQYF.

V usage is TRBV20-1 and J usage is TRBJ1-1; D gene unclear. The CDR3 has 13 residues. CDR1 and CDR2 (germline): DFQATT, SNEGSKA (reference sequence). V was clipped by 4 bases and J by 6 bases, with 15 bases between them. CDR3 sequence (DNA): TGCAGTGCTATTGGACCCGCTTTATCTGAAGCTTTCTTT. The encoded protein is CSAIGPALSEAFF.

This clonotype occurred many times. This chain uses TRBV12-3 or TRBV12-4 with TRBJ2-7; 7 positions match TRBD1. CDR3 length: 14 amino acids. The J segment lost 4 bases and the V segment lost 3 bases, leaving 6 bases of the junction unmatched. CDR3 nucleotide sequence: TGTGCCAGCAGTTTCTGGGACAGACCTTACGAGCAGTACTTC. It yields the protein CASSFWDRPYEQYF.

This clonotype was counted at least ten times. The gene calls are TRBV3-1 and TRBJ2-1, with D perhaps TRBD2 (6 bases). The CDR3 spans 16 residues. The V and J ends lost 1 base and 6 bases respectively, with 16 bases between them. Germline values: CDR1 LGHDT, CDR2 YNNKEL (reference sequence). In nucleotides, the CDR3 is TGTGCCAGCAGCCAAGTACCGGGACTCCCACTCAATGAGCAGTTCTTC. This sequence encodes CASSQVPGLPLNEQFF.

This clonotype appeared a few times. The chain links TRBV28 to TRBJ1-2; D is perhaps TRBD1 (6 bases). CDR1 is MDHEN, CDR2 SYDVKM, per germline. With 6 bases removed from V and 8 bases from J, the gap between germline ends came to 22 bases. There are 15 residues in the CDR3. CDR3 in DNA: TGTGCCAGCAGGAGCACTATGGGCCCCCAGGGGGGCTACACCTTC. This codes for CASRSTMGPQGGYTF.

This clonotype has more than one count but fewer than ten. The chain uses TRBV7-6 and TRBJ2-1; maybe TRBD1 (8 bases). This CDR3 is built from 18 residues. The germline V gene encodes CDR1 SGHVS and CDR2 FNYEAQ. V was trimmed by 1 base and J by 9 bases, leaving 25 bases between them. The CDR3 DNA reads TGTGCCAGCAGCTTAGACCCGACAGGGGCCCTAGGGAGGGGTGAGCAGTTCTTC. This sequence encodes CASSLDPTGALGRGEQFF.

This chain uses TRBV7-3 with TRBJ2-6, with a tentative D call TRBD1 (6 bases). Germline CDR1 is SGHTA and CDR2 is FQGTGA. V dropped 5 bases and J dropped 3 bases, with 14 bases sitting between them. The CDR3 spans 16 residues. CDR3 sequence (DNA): TGTGCCAGCAGCGATTCAGGGGTCGGTGGGGCCAACGTCCTGACTTTC. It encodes CASSDSGVGGANVLTF.

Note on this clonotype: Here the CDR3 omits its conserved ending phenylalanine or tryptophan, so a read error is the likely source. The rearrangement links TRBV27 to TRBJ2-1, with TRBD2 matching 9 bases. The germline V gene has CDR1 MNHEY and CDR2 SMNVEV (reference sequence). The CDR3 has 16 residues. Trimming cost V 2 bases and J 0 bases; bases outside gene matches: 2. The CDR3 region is CASSLAGGSSYNEQFL. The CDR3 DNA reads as TGTGCCAGCAGTTTAGCGGGAGGGAGCTCCTACAATGAGCAGTTCTTA.

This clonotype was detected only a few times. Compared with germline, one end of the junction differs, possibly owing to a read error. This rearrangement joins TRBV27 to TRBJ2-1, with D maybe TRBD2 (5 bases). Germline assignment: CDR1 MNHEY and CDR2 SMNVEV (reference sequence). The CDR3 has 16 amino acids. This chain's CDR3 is CASSLFFSLAPNEQLF. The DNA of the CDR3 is TGTGCCAGCAGTTTATTCTTTAGTTTAGCGCCCAATGAGCAGCTCTTC.

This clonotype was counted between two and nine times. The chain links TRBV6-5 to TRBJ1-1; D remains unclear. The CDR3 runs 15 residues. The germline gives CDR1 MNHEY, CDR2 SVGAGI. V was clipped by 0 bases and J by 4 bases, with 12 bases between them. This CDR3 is CASSYSEGGGTEAFF. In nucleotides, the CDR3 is TGTGCCAGCAGTTACTCGGAGGGCGGCGGCACTGAAGCTTTCTTT.

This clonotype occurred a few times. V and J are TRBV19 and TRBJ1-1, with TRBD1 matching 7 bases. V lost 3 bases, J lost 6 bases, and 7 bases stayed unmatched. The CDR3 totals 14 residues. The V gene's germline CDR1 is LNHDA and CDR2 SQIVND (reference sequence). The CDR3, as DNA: TGTGCCAGTAGTATTCATTCAGGGGGTTCTGAAGCTTTCTTT. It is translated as CASSIHSGGSEAFF. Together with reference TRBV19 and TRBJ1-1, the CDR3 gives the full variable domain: DGGITQSPKYLFRKEGQNVTLSCEQNLNHDAMYWYRQDPGQGLRLIYYSQIVNDFQKGDIAEGYSVSREKKESFPLTVTSAQKNPTAFYLCASSIHSGGSEAFFGQGTRLTVV.